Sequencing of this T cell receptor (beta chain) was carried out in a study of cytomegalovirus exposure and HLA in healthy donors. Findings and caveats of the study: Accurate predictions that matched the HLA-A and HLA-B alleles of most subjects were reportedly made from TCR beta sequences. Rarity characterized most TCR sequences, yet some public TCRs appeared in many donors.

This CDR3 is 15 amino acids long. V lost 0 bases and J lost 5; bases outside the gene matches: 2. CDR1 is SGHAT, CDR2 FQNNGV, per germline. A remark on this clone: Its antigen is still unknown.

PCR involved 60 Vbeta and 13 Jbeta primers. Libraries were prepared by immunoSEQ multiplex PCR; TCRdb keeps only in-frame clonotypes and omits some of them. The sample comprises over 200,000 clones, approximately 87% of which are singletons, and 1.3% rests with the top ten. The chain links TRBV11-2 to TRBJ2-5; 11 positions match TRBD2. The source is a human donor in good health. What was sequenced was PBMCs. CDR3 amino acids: CASSLEASGRETQYF. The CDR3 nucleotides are TGTGCCAGCAGCTTAGAGGCTAGCGGGAGGGAGACCCAGTACTTC.